This T cell receptor (beta chain) derives from a study of beta chain features in type 1 diabetes. Expressed TCRB transcripts got sequenced, as all isolated RNA was reverse transcribed. Regulatory, naive and central memory T cell samples averaged approximately 3.3 million reads. Profiled with immunoSEQ multiplex PCR; TCRdb holds only in-frame clones, not every one. The table records 500,000 to 800,000 clones, under 15% of them present only once. On this clone itself: No antigen is known for it.

Study-level results: Across patients, naive, central memory and Treg TCRB repertoires exhibited apparently greater similarity than was observed across healthy donors. Shortening that was moderate but significant affected the TCRB CDR3s of Type 1 diabetes patients in all four CD4+ subsets. PCR might preferentially amplify shorter templates, equally in patients and controls.

Sample: naive CD4+ T cells from blood. The receptor's source is a man aged 25-40 years with type 1 diabetes.

CDR3 DNA sequence: TGTGCCAGCAGCGTAGGTGGGACAGGGGGCATCGGGGAGACCCAGTACTTC. As protein: CASSVGGTGGIGETQYF. This sequence joins TRBV9 and TRBJ2-5; TRBD1 matches 12 bases. J lost 5 bases, V lost 0 bases, and 8 bases had no gene match. This CDR3 region has 17 residues. Germline loops: CDR1 SGDLS, CDR2 YYNGEE. The full variable domain, completed using reference TRBV9 and TRBJ2-5, is DSGVTQTPKHLITATGQRVTLRCSPRSGDLSVYWYQQSLDQGLQFLIQYYNGEERAKGNILERFSAQQFPDLHSELNLSSLELGDSALYFCASSVGGTGGIGETQYFGPGTRLLVL.